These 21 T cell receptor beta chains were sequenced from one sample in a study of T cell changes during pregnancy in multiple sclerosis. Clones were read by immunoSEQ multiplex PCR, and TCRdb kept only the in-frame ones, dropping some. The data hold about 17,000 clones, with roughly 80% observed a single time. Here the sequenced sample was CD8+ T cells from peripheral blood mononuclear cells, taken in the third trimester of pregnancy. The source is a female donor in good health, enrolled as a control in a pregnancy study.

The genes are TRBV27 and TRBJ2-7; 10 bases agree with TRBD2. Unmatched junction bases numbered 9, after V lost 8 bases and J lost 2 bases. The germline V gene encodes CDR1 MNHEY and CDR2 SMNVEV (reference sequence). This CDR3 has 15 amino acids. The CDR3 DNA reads TGTGCCAGCGGACTAGCGGAGGCGTCCACCTACGAGCAGTACTTC. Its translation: CASGLAEASTYEQYF.

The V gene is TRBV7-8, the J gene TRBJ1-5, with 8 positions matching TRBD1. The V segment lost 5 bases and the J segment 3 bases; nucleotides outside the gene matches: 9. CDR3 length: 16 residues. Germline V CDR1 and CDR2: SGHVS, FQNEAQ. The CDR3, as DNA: TGTGCCAGCAGCCAATCGACAGGGGAACTCAATCAGCCCCAGCATTTT. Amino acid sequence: CASSQSTGELNQPQHF.

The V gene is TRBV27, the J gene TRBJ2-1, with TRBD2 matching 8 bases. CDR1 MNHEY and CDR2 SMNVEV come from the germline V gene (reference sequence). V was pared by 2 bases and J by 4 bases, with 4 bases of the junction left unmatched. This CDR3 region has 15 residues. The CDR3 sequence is CASSLGASGYNEQFF. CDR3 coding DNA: TGTGCCAGCAGTTTAGGGGCTAGCGGGTACAATGAGCAGTTCTTC.

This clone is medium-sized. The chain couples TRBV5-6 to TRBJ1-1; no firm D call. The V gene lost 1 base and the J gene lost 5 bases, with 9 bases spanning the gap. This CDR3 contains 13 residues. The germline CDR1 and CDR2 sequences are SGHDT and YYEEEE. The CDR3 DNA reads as TGTGCCAGCAGCTTGACTCATGATACTGAAGCTTTCTTT. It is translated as CASSLTHDTEAFF.

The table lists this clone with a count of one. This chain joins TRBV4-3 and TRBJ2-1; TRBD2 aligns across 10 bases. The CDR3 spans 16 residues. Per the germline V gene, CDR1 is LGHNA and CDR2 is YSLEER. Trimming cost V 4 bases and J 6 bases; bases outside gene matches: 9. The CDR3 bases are TGCGCCAGCAGCCGAGCCGGCAGCGGGGGGGTCAATGAGCAGTTCTTC. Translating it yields CASSRAGSGGVNEQFF.

The CDR3 DNA reads as TGCGCCAGCAGCCAAGCGTCGGGTGGTGGCTACACCTTC. As protein: CASSQASGGGYTF. The chain joins TRBV4-1 to TRBJ1-2; no definite D call. Per germline, CDR1 MGHRA and CDR2 YSYEKL. The CDR3 has 13 residues. Trimming stripped 1 base from V and 7 bases from J, with 10 bases between.

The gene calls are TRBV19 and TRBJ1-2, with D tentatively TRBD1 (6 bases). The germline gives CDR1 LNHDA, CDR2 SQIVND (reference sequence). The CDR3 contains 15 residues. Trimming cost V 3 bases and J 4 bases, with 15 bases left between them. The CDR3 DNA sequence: TGTGCCAGTAGTATCCCCTTAGACAGGTCCTATGGCTACACCTTC. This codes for CASSIPLDRSYGYTF.

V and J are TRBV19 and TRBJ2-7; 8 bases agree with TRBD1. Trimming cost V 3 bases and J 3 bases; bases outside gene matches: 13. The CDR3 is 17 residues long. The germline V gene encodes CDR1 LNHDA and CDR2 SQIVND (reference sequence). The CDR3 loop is CASSIVDRDRTYYEQYF. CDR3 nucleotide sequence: TGTGCCAGTAGTATCGTTGACCGGGACAGGACTTACTACGAGCAGTACTTC.

For the CDR3, the DNA is TGTGCCAGTAGTATGTGGGCGTACACTGAAGCTTTCTTT. It translates to CASSMWAYTEAFF. The chain links TRBV19 to TRBJ1-1; D is unresolved. Between the trimmed V and J ends, which lost 3 bases and 3 bases, there was a span of 8 bases. The germline gives CDR1 LNHDA, CDR2 SQIVND (reference sequence). The CDR3 covers 13 residues.

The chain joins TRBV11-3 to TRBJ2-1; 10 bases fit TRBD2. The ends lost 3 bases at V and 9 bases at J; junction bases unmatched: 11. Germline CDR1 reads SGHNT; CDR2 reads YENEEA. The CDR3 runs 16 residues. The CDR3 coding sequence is TGTGCCAGCAGCTTGGGGCTAGCGGGAGTGATTGGTGAGCAGTTCTTC. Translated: CASSLGLAGVIGEQFF.

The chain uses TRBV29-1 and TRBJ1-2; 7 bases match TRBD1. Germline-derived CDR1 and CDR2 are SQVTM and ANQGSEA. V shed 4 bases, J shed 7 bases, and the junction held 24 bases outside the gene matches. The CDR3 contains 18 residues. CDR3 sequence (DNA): TGCAGCGTTGCCGGATTGATGGGAACAGGGGCGGCCTTTGGTGGCTACACCTTC. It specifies CSVAGLMGTGAAFGGYTF.

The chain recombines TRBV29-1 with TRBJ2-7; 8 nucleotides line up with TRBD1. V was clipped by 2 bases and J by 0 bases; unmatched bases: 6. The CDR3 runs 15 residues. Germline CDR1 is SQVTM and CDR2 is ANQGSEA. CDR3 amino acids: CSVESDRESSYEQYF. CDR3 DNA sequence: TGCAGCGTTGAATCGGACAGGGAGAGCTCCTACGAGCAGTACTTC.

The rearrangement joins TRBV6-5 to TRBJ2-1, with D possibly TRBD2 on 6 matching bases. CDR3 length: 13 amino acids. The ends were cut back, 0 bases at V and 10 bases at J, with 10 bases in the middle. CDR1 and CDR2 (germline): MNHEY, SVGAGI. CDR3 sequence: CASSYSRGNEQFF. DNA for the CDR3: TGTGCCAGCAGTTACTCACGCGGGAACGAGCAGTTCTTC.

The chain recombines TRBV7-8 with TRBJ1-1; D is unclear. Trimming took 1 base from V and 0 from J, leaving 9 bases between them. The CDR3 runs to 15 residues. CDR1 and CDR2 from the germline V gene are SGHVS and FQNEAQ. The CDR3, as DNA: TGTGCCAGCAGCTTAGAACACAGCATGAACACTGAAGCTTTCTTT. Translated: CASSLEHSMNTEAFF.

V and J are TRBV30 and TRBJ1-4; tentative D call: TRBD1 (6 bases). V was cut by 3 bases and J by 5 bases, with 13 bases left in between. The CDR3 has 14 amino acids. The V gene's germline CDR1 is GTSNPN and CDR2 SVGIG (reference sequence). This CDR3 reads CAWRETGPNEKLFF. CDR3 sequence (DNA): TGTGCCTGGAGGGAAACAGGGCCAAATGAAAAACTGTTTTTT. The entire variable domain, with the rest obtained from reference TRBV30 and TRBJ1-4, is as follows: SQTIHQWPATLVQPVGSPLSLECTVEGTSNPNLYWYRQAAGRGLQLLFYSVGIGQISSEVPQNLSASRPQDRQFILSSKKLLLSDSGFYLCAWRETGPNEKLFFGSGTQLSVL.

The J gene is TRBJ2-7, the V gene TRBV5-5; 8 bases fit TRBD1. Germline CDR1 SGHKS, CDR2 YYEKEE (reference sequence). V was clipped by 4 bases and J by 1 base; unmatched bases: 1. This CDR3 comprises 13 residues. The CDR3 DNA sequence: TGTGCCAGCAGCGGACAGGGTTCCTACGAGCAGTACTTC. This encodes CASSGQGSYEQYF. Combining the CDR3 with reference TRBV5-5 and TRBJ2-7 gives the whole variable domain DAGVTQSPTHLIKTRGQQVTLRCSPISGHKSVSWYQQVLGQGPQFIFQYYEKEERGRGNFPDRFSARQFPNYSSELNVNALLLGDSALYLCASSGQGSYEQYFGPGTRLTVT.

DNA of the CDR3: TGCAGCGCCGTCGGGAACAGGGGATGGGAGACCCAGTACTTC. It is translated as CSAVGNRGWETQYF. The J gene is TRBJ2-5, the V gene TRBV29-1; 7 bases are a match to TRBD1. The CDR3 totals 14 residues. Germline CDR1 is SQVTM and CDR2 is ANQGSEA. J gave up 5 bases and V 7 bases, and 13 bases lay outside the gene matches.

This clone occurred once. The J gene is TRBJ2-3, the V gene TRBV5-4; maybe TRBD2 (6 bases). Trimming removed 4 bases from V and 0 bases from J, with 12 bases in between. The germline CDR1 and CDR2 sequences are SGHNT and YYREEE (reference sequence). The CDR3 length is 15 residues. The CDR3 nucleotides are TGTGCCAGCAGCCCTTTCGGGGGAAGCACAGATACGCAGTATTTT. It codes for CASSPFGGSTDTQYF. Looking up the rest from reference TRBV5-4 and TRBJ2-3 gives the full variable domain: ETGVTQSPTHLIKTRGQQVTLRCSSQSGHNTVSWYQQALGQGPQFIFQYYREEENGRGNFPPRFSGLQFPNYSSELNVNALELDDSALYLCASSPFGGSTDTQYFGPGTRLTVL.

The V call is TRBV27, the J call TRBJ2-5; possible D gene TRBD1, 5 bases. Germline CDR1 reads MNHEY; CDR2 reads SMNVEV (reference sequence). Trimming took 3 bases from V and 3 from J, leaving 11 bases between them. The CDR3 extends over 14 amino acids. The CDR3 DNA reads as TGTGCCAGCAGTTTCGGACAAGGAGAAGAGACCCAGTACTTC. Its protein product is CASSFGQGEETQYF.

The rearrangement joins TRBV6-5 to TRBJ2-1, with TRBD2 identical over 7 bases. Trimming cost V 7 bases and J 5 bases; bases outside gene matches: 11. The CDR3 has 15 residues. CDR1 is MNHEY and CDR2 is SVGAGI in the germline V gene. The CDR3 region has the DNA TGTGCCAGCACCCCTTCTAGCGGACCCCACAATGAGCAGTTCTTC. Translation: CASTPSSGPHNEQFF.

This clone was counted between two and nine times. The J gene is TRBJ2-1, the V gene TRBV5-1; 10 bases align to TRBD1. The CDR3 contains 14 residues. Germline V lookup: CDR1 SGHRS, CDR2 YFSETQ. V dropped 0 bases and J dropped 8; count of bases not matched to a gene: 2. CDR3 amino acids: CASSLGQGADEQFF. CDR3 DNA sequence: TGCGCCAGCAGCTTGGGACAGGGGGCTGATGAGCAGTTCTTC.